This TCR beta chain was recovered during a study of beta chain features in type 1 diabetes. A remark on this clone: Its specificity is not known.

Sequencing targeted expressed TCRB transcripts, as all isolated RNA had been reverse transcribed. Profiling relied on immunoSEQ multiplex PCR, and the TCRdb table lists in-frame clones only, not all of them. The sample records about 160,000 clones, approximately 8.7% being singletons. This CDR3 is built from 11 residues. Between the trimmed V and J ends, which lost 6 bases and 2 bases, there was a span of 7 bases. Germline assignment: CDR1 SQVTM and CDR2 ANQGSEA. Study-wide results and caveats: The study found moderately but significantly shorter TCRB CDR3s in all four CD4+ subsets of Type 1 diabetes patients.

The chain has TRBV29-1 and TRBJ1-2; D gene uncertain. Input material: central memory CD4+ T cells from blood. This receptor was identified in a woman in her thirties with type 1 diabetes. CDR3 loop: CSVEINYGYTF. For the CDR3, the DNA is TGCAGCGTAGAGATAAACTATGGCTACACCTTC.